The 31 T cell receptor beta chains given below trace back to one sample, sequenced in a study of cytomegalovirus exposure and HLA in healthy donors. The PCR was carried out with 60 Vbeta primers and 13 Jbeta primers. TCRdb's copy holds only in-frame clones and misses some; the assay was immunoSEQ multiplex PCR. The table records about 140,000 clones, around 80% of them present only once. Source material: PBMCs. All receptors derive from a woman aged 60-75 years in good health and CMV-seropositive.

The chain is built from TRBV19 and TRBJ1-5; 10 positions match TRBD1. Trimming cost V 11 bases and J 6 bases; bases outside gene matches: 7. CDR1 and CDR2 from the germline V gene are LNHDA and SQIVND (reference sequence). The CDR3 has 13 residues. The CDR3: CAVGQGVSQPQHF. For the CDR3, the DNA is TGTGCCGTCGGACAGGGGGTAAGTCAGCCCCAGCATTTT.

The chain is built from TRBV30 and TRBJ1-1; D uncertain. The V end was cut by 4 bases, the J end by 8 bases, with 11 bases between. Germline V CDR1 and CDR2: GTSNPN, SVGIG (reference sequence). The CDR3 consists of 11 residues. This CDR3 reads CAWNSKTEAFF. The CDR3 region has the DNA TGTGCCTGGAACAGTAAAACGGAAGCTTTCTTT.

The chain has TRBV28 and TRBJ1-5; maybe TRBD1 (5 bases). The V gene lost 7 bases and the J gene lost 0 bases, with 16 bases spanning the gap. The CDR3 covers 16 residues. Germline V CDR1 and CDR2: MDHEN, SYDVKM. Written as DNA, the CDR3 is TGTGCCAGCATGTGGGAGGGGTACTCTAGCAATCAGCCCCAGCATTTT. It yields the protein CASMWEGYSSNQPQHF.

This sequence joins TRBV11-3 and TRBJ2-3; 13 nucleotides match TRBD2. The V gene's germline CDR1 is SGHNT and CDR2 YENEEA. The CDR3 totals 15 residues. The V and J ends lost 10 bases and 6 bases, in that order; junction bases with no gene match: 10. The CDR3 protein is CATSTGTSGTDTQYF. The CDR3 DNA is TGTGCCACTTCCACCGGGACTAGCGGGACCGATACGCAGTATTTT.

CDR3 DNA sequence: TGTGCCAGCAGCTGGCCAGACAGGGGAACCTACGAGCAGTACTTC. Amino acid sequence: CASSWPDRGTYEQYF. V usage is TRBV5-4 and J usage is TRBJ2-7; 8 nucleotides align to TRBD1. There are 15 residues in the CDR3. Per germline, CDR1 SGHNT and CDR2 YYREEE (reference sequence). Germline trimming cut 3 bases from V and 2 bases from J; bases unmatched to any gene: 7.

This clone was detected a few times. The V gene is TRBV6-6, the J gene TRBJ2-3; 7 positions agree with TRBD2. Germline lookup yields CDR1 MNHNY and CDR2 SVGAGI (reference sequence). Trimming removed 9 bases from V and 0 bases from J; junction bases left unmatched: 3. The CDR3 loop spans 13 amino acids. The CDR3 coding sequence is TGTGCCAGTATGCGGGGGAGCACAGATACGCAGTATTTT. It yields the protein CASMRGSTDTQYF.

CDR3 residues: CASSYRGNQPQHF. The CDR3 nucleotides are TGTGCCAGCAGTTACAGAGGCAATCAGCCCCAGCATTTT. This chain joins TRBV6-5 and TRBJ1-5; D not resolved. This CDR3 spans 13 amino acids. Germline V gene sequence: CDR1 MNHEY, CDR2 SVGAGI. V shed 2 bases and J shed 2 bases, with 4 bases lying between them.

This clone was seen more than once but under ten times. The CDR3 sequence: CASSPDMSDQPQHF. The CDR3 DNA follows: TGTGCCAGCAGTCCAGATATGTCCGATCAGCCCCAGCATTTT. The chain is built from TRBV28 and TRBJ1-5; no clear D gene. V shed 5 bases and J shed 5 bases, with 13 bases lying between them. Looked up from germline, CDR1 is MDHEN and CDR2 is SYDVKM. The CDR3 spans 14 residues.

The V gene is TRBV29-1, the J gene TRBJ1-2; D gene ambiguous. The V and J ends lost 5 bases and 3 bases respectively, with 7 bases between them. In germline, CDR1 is SQVTM, CDR2 ANQGSEA. The CDR3 runs to 11 residues. CDR3 sequence: CSVREDYGYTF. For the CDR3, the DNA is TGCAGCGTTCGGGAGGACTATGGCTACACCTTC.

In its sample, this clone was seen a few times. V gene TRBV7-2 combines with J gene TRBJ1-2; D may be TRBD1 (6 bases). The length of the CDR3 is 16 residues. CDR1 is SGHTA, CDR2 FQGNSA, per germline. V gave up 4 bases and J gave up 0 bases, with 15 bases separating them. The CDR3 loop reads CASSSVDRKTNYGYTF. The DNA of the CDR3 is TGTGCCAGCAGCTCCGTCGACAGGAAAACTAACTATGGCTACACCTTC.

V and J are TRBV30 and TRBJ2-5; 8 nucleotides match TRBD2. There are 13 residues in the CDR3. V gave up 3 bases and J gave up 3 bases; unmatched junction bases: 3. Germline assignment: CDR1 GTSNPN and CDR2 SVGIG (reference sequence). The CDR3 coding sequence is TGTGCCTGGAGGGTACTAGCGGAAGAGACCCAGTACTTC. It translates to CAWRVLAEETQYF.

The chain carries TRBV28 and TRBJ1-6, with TRBD1 identical over 12 bases. V lost 5 bases to trimming and J lost 7 bases; unmatched junction nucleotides: 6. CDR3 size: 16 residues. Germline V CDR1 and CDR2: MDHEN, SYDVKM. The DNA for the CDR3 is TGTGCCAGCAGTCGGACGGGACAGGGGGCGAATTCACCCCTCCACTTT. It specifies CASSRTGQGANSPLHF.

The J gene is TRBJ1-1, the V gene TRBV30, with 8 bases lining up with TRBD1. Trimming removed 5 bases from V and 4 bases from J; junction bases left unmatched: 3. The CDR3 is 12 amino acids. Germline CDR1 GTSNPN, CDR2 SVGIG (reference sequence). The CDR3 region has the DNA TGTGCCTGGGACAGGGGAGGCACTGAAGCTTTCTTT. Amino acids: CAWDRGGTEAFF.

This chain uses TRBV29-1 with TRBJ2-5; D might be TRBD1 (5 bases). The J call is doubtful: the DNA matches TRBJ2-7 better. The CDR3 sequence is 12 residues long. Germline assignment: CDR1 SQVTM and CDR2 ANQGSEA. This chain's CDR3 is CSVEGQGDEQYF. CDR3 nucleotides: TGCAGCGTTGAAGGGCAGGGCGACGAGCAGTACTTC.

The J gene is TRBJ2-7, the V gene TRBV5-1, with D possibly being TRBD1 (5 bases). V lost 0 bases to trimming and J lost 0 bases, with 10 bases between them. The germline V gene encodes CDR1 SGHRS and CDR2 YFSETQ. This CDR3 region has 15 residues. The CDR3 DNA reads as TGCGCCAGCAGCTTGGGACAGACAAACTCCTACGAGCAGTACTTC. Residues: CASSLGQTNSYEQYF.

V usage is TRBV19 and J usage is TRBJ2-3; 12 nucleotides match TRBD2. This CDR3 has 16 residues. Trimming took 4 bases from V and 4 from J; bases not matched to a gene: 6. Germline V gene data show CDR1 as LNHDA and CDR2 as SQIVND (reference sequence). CDR3 DNA: TGTGCCAGTAGTAAGGCGCTAGCGGGAGGGCCAGATACGCAGTATTTT. Translating it yields CASSKALAGGPDTQYF. Based on the CDR3 plus reference TRBV19 and TRBJ2-3, the full variable domain is DGGITQSPKYLFRKEGQNVTLSCEQNLNHDAMYWYRQDPGQGLRLIYYSQIVNDFQKGDIAEGYSVSREKKESFPLTVTSAQKNPTAFYLCASSKALAGGPDTQYFGPGTRLTVL.

This clone was seen a handful of times. The rearrangement joins TRBV7-3 to TRBJ2-1, with D possibly TRBD1 on 6 matching bases. Germline CDR1 SGHTA, CDR2 FQGTGA. The ends were cut back, 2 bases at V and 1 base at J, with 12 bases in the middle. This CDR3 has 16 amino acids. The chain's CDR3 is CASSLLAGVSYNEQFF. DNA for the CDR3: TGTGCCAGCAGCTTACTGGCAGGGGTTTCCTACAATGAGCAGTTCTTC.

The chain recombines TRBV4-3 with TRBJ1-2; D call uncertain. The V and J ends lost 1 base and 4 bases respectively, with 10 bases between them. The germline CDR1 and CDR2 sequences are LGHNA and YSLEER. This CDR3 has 14 residues. CDR3 sequence reads: CASSQVHSPYGYTF. The CDR3 DNA is TGCGCCAGCAGCCAAGTTCACAGTCCCTATGGCTACACCTTC.

This clone was seen once. The J gene is TRBJ2-7, the V gene TRBV2; a weak D match, TRBD1 (6 bases). V shed 7 bases and J shed 4 bases, with 11 bases lying between them. The CDR3 is made up of 12 amino acids. Germline CDR1 reads SNHLY; CDR2 reads FYNNEI. CDR3 coding DNA: TGTGCCAGCACATTACAGGGATACGAGCAGTACTTC. This codes for CASTLQGYEQYF.

This clone came up once. This rearrangement joins TRBV6-4 to TRBJ2-3; 10 positions match TRBD1. CDR3 size: 15 residues. CDR1 MRHNA and CDR2 SNTAGT come from the germline V gene. After removal of 5 bases from V and 1 base from J, the junction contained 3 bases not matched to a gene. This CDR3 is CASSPGTGGTDTQYF. As DNA, the CDR3 is TGTGCCAGCAGTCCCGGGACAGGGGGCACAGATACGCAGTATTTT.

The chain employs TRBV30 and TRBJ1-1, with D unresolved. Trimming shortened V by 5 bases and J by 1 base, and 14 bases separated the two germline ends. The CDR3 is made up of 14 amino acids. Germline lookup yields CDR1 GTSNPN and CDR2 SVGIG (reference sequence). The CDR3 region has the DNA TGTGCCTGGCGGCGGGCGGGTCCGAACACTGAAGCTTTCTTT. Translated: CAWRRAGPNTEAFF.

The V gene is TRBV4-3, the J gene TRBJ2-1, with TRBD2 matching over 7 bases. V shed 0 bases and J 6 bases; nucleotides not matched to a gene: 5. The germline gives CDR1 LGHNA, CDR2 YSLEER. CDR3 size: 15 residues. For the CDR3, the DNA is TGCGCCAGCAGCCAAGATAGCGGGCCCTTCAATGAGCAGTTCTTC. Translated, it gives CASSQDSGPFNEQFF.

V gene TRBV7-9 combines with J gene TRBJ1-2; D is possibly TRBD1 (5 bases). V gave up 0 bases and J gave up 6 bases, with 8 bases separating them. The germline V gene encodes CDR1 SEHNR and CDR2 FQNEAQ (reference sequence). The CDR3 totals 13 residues. CDR3 protein: CASSLAGRDGYTF. The CDR3 DNA is TGTGCCAGCAGCTTAGCGGGCAGGGATGGCTACACCTTC.

The V gene is TRBV4-1, the J gene TRBJ2-1; 8 nucleotides align to TRBD2. Germline loops: CDR1 MGHRA, CDR2 YSYEKL. This CDR3 region has 19 residues. The trim removed 0 bases at V and 4 bases at J, leaving 14 bases unmatched. The CDR3 loop reads CASSQDYNSGRGGYNEQFF. The CDR3 DNA is TGCGCCAGCAGCCAAGATTATAACAGCGGGAGAGGTGGGTACAATGAGCAGTTCTTC.

This clone was seen a handful of times. The chain has TRBV19 and TRBJ2-7; perhaps TRBD2 as D (6 bases). Trimming left V 8 bases short and J 4 bases short, with 12 bases between. This CDR3 is built from 12 residues. CDR1 and CDR2 from the germline V gene are LNHDA and SQIVND (reference sequence). CDR3 in amino acids: CASGRGEYEQYF. The CDR3 coding sequence is TGTGCCAGTGGACGCGGGGAGTACGAGCAGTACTTC.

The chain is built from TRBV19 and TRBJ1-5; D is perhaps TRBD1 (5 bases). Trimming took 7 bases from V and 6 from J, leaving 16 bases between them. The CDR3 sequence is 14 residues long. Looked up from germline, CDR1 is LNHDA and CDR2 is SQIVND (reference sequence). CDR3: CASTEDSHGQPQHF. For the CDR3, the DNA is TGTGCCAGTACCGAAGACAGCCACGGTCAGCCCCAGCATTTT. Supplemented by reference TRBV19 and TRBJ1-5, the full variable domain reads DGGITQSPKYLFRKEGQNVTLSCEQNLNHDAMYWYRQDPGQGLRLIYYSQIVNDFQKGDIAEGYSVSREKKESFPLTVTSAQKNPTAFYLCASTEDSHGQPQHFGDGTRLSIL.

The chain carries TRBV6-5 and TRBJ1-2; 7 nucleotides agree with TRBD1. The CDR3 covers 15 residues. The germline V gene encodes CDR1 MNHEY and CDR2 SVGAGI. V lost 3 bases, J lost 0 bases, and 4 bases stayed unmatched. The CDR3: CASSYGDRANYGYTF. CDR3 nucleotides: TGTGCCAGCAGTTATGGGGACAGAGCTAACTATGGCTACACCTTC.

In its sample, this clone was seen once. Since no conserved phenylalanine or tryptophan closes the CDR3, a read error is the likely cause. J is TRBJ1-2 and V is TRBV25-1, with unresolved D. There are 13 residues in the CDR3. Trimming stripped 2 bases from V and 2 bases from J, with 6 bases between. Germline assignment: CDR1 MGHDK and CDR2 SYGVNS. The CDR3 DNA is TGTGCCAGCAGTGAACAGAGAAACTATGGCTACACCGTC. Its translation: CASSEQRNYGYTV.

CDR3 in DNA: TGTGCCAGCAGTGAAGAAATCACAAATCAGCCCCAGCATTTT. The encoded protein is CASSEEITNQPQHF. This chain connects TRBV2 to TRBJ1-5, with no clear D. The CDR3 contains 14 residues. The ends were cut back, 1 base at V and 4 bases at J, with 8 bases in the middle. The germline gives CDR1 SNHLY, CDR2 FYNNEI.

This clone was observed a few times. The chain has TRBV19 and TRBJ1-4, with D tentatively TRBD1 (6 bases). There are 17 residues in the CDR3. Looked up from germline, CDR1 is LNHDA and CDR2 is SQIVND (reference sequence). The ends were cut back, 6 bases at V and 2 bases at J, with 19 bases in the middle. The CDR3 nucleotides read TGTGCCAGTAGATTGGGGATGACAGGCGAGACTAATGAAAAACTGTTTTTT. This translates into CASRLGMTGETNEKLFF.

This clone turned up a few times. The CDR3 protein is CASSPDSRRIQYF. The CDR3 DNA is TGTGCCAGCAGCCCCGACTCGCGGCGGATTCAGTACTTC. This chain links TRBV7-9 with TRBJ2-4; D gene unclear. V shed 5 bases and J shed 10 bases, with 15 bases lying between them. The CDR3 covers 13 residues. CDR1 is SEHNR, CDR2 FQNEAQ, per germline (reference sequence).